The 16 T cell receptor beta chains below come from one sample, sequenced in a study of OX40 agonist ivuxolimab in advanced cancers. Sequencing used immunoSEQ multiplex PCR; TCRdb keeps in-frame clones, though not all of them. Of about 46,000 clones in the sample, 88% were seen once. Sequencing used CD4+ or CD8+ T cells sorted from blood, obtained in a trial of the OX40 agonist ivuxolimab. Every receptor here comes from an adult with an advanced solid tumor such as melanoma, head and neck, liver or kidney cancer.

V and J are TRBV15 and TRBJ1-1; maybe TRBD1 (5 bases). The CDR3 totals 15 residues. The germline V gene encodes CDR1 LNHNV and CDR2 YYDKDF (reference sequence). The V end lost 0 bases, the J end lost 6 bases, and 14 bases lay between the germline ends. This CDR3 reads CATSRDWGGSAEAFF. In nucleotides, the CDR3 is TGTGCCACCAGCAGAGATTGGGGGGGATCCGCTGAAGCTTTCTTT.

Of note for this clone: At one boundary the junction diverges from the germline segment, which might be a read error. V gene TRBV30 combines with J gene TRBJ2-1, with D tentatively TRBD2 (7 bases). Per the germline V gene, CDR1 is GTSNPN and CDR2 is SVGIG (reference sequence). The CDR3 totals 13 residues. The CDR3 coding sequence is TGTGCCTGGGAGAAAGGAGGGGGGGGTTTTCTCCTCTTC. This encodes CAWEKGGGGFLLF.

This chain connects TRBV7-8 to TRBJ2-7; unclear D gene. The CDR3 contains 15 residues. Between the trimmed V and J ends, which lost 1 base and 2 bases, there was a span of 12 bases. Germline lookup yields CDR1 SGHVS and CDR2 FQNEAQ. The CDR3 loop reads CASSLGSGGTYEQYF. DNA of the CDR3: TGTGCCAGCAGCTTAGGTTCTGGCGGCACCTACGAGCAGTACTTC.

The rearrangement uses TRBV10-3 and TRBJ2-6, with TRBD1 matching 10 bases. After removal of 3 bases from V and 2 bases from J, the junction contained 7 bases not matched to a gene. The CDR3 runs 18 residues. Germline assignment: CDR1 ENHRY and CDR2 SYGVKD. The CDR3 region has the DNA TGTGCCATCAGTGAATCCGGGACAGGGGTGGCTGGGGCCAACGTCCTGACTTTC. It translates to CAISESGTGVAGANVLTF.

The chain joins TRBV13 to TRBJ1-4; D unclear. The germline CDR1 and CDR2 sequences are PRHDT and FYEKMQ (reference sequence). V was shortened by 5 bases and J by 8 bases, with 18 bases between the two germline ends. This CDR3 has 15 residues. The CDR3 DNA sequence: TGTGCCAGCAGCCTTGGGCCATCCTCTTACGAAAAACTGTTTTTT. Its translation is CASSLGPSSYEKLFF.

V usage is TRBV5-4 and J usage is TRBJ2-7, with 7 bases identical to TRBD1. V shed 7 bases, J shed 2 bases, and the junction held 6 bases outside the gene matches. This CDR3 is 13 amino acids long. The germline V gene has CDR1 SGHNT and CDR2 YYREEE (reference sequence). The CDR3 DNA sequence: TGTGCCAGCCGGGACAGAGAAACCTACGAGCAGTACTTC. It specifies CASRDRETYEQYF.

The chain recombines TRBV5-5 with TRBJ1-1; D not resolved. Germline V CDR1 and CDR2: SGHKS, YYEKEE (reference sequence). The CDR3 sequence is 14 residues long. Trimming stripped 4 bases from V and 2 bases from J, with 12 bases between. CDR3 DNA: TGTGCCAGCAGCCCAATCCCAGACAACACTGAAGCTTTCTTT. This gives the protein CASSPIPDNTEAFF.

The V gene is TRBV4-1, the J gene TRBJ1-3; D is ambiguous. This CDR3 comprises 13 residues. The germline V and J ends were trimmed by 4 bases and 0 bases, with 4 bases remaining between them. Germline loops: CDR1 MGHRA, CDR2 YSYEKL. The CDR3 DNA reads TGCGCCAGCAGCCCTGTCTCTGGAAACACCATATATTTT. Its protein product is CASSPVSGNTIYF.

The chain combines TRBV2 with TRBJ2-7, with 9 bases that match TRBD2. V shed 2 bases and J 7 bases; nucleotides not matched to a gene: 9. Germline CDR1 reads SNHLY; CDR2 reads FYNNEI. The CDR3 covers 15 residues. The CDR3 loop is CASSETAGGPGEQYF. Written as DNA, the CDR3 is TGTGCCAGCAGTGAAACGGCGGGAGGGCCGGGGGAGCAGTACTTC.

V gene TRBV5-1 combines with J gene TRBJ1-2; D remains unclear. Germline V gene data show CDR1 as SGHRS and CDR2 as YFSETQ. This CDR3 contains 12 residues. Trimming removed 4 bases from V and 3 bases from J, with 7 bases in between. The CDR3 nucleotides are TGCGCCAGCAGCGGGGATGACTATGGCTACACCTTC. Its translation is CASSGDDYGYTF.

This chain connects TRBV19 to TRBJ2-3, with 7 bases that match TRBD2. The ends lost 9 bases at V and 4 bases at J; junction bases unmatched: 13. Per germline, CDR1 LNHDA and CDR2 SQIVND (reference sequence). CDR3 length: 15 amino acids. In nucleotides, the CDR3 is TGTGCCAGCTCACGGGGAGGGGTTAACTCAGATACGCAGTATTTT. Translation gives CASSRGGVNSDTQYF.

The chain recombines TRBV23-1 with TRBJ1-1; D is uncertain. TRBV23-1 is labeled an ORF, and its function is uncertain. V dropped 10 bases and J dropped 0 bases, with 24 bases sitting between them. The CDR3 covers 17 residues. DNA of the CDR3: TGCGCCATCCCCCTGTTGAGGCTGGAGGGTCTGAACACTGAAGCTTTCTTT. It specifies CAIPLLRLEGLNTEAFF.

This chain links TRBV27 with TRBJ2-2; perhaps TRBD1 as D (7 bases). Germline assignment: CDR1 MNHEY and CDR2 SMNVEV (reference sequence). V lost 7 bases and J lost 1, with 19 bases in between. The CDR3 loop spans 17 amino acids. CDR3 region: CASKWRGRQLNTGELFF. DNA of the CDR3: TGTGCCAGCAAGTGGAGGGGGCGACAACTGAACACCGGGGAGCTGTTTTTT.

This chain connects TRBV18 to TRBJ1-4; a weak D match, TRBD1 (6 bases). Germline CDR1 is KGHSH and CDR2 is LQKENI. CDR3 length: 19 residues. V lost 3 bases to trimming and J lost 1 base, with 21 bases between them. CDR3 bases: TGTGCCAGCTCACCCCCTAGGACAGCCCCGGGGAAAACTAATGAAAAACTGTTTTTT. Translation: CASSPPRTAPGKTNEKLFF.

This chain connects TRBV15 to TRBJ2-5; no definite D call. The germline gives CDR1 LNHNV, CDR2 YYDKDF (reference sequence). Trimming removed 4 bases from V and 3 bases from J, with 9 bases in between. The CDR3 length is 13 residues. CDR3 DNA: TGTGCCACCAGCAAAGGCAGAAAAGAGACCCAGTACTTC. The encoded protein is CATSKGRKETQYF.

The chain combines TRBV28 with TRBJ1-1, with TRBD1 matching 9 bases. V lost 5 bases, J lost 1 base, and 5 bases stayed unmatched. Germline V gene sequence: CDR1 MDHEN, CDR2 SYDVKM. CDR3 length equals 15 residues. This CDR3 reads CASSRRTGANTEAFF. CDR3 nucleotides: TGTGCCAGCAGTCGGCGGACAGGGGCGAACACTGAAGCTTTCTTT.